The rows below give T cell receptor beta chains drawn from one sample of a study of cytomegalovirus exposure and HLA in healthy donors. Method: immunoSEQ multiplex PCR; TCRdb's copy keeps in-frame clones and lacks some. The table shows 150,000 to 200,000 clones, with under 80% occurring only once. The sample taken for sequencing was PBMCs. These TCRs come from a man in his forties or fifties in good health and CMV-seronegative. CDR3s include the opening cysteine and the closing phenylalanine or tryptophan. Fields, in order: V gene, D gene, J gene, CDR3 length, clone size, CDR3 protein, CDR3 DNA. D genes are given only for firm matches. Clone size, where shown, is once, few, many, or a class for clones that have expanded.

TRBV10-3	.	TRBJ2-3	11	.	CAIRGGDTQYF	TGTGCCATCAGAGGGGGAGATACGCAGTATTTT
TRBV30	.	TRBJ2-3	15	few	CAWDRSGTYTDTQYF	TGTGCCTGGGACAGATCCGGGACTTACACAGATACGCAGTATTTT
TRBV15	TRBD2	TRBJ2-7	16	.	CATSRDLLAASYEQYF	TGTGCCACCAGCAGAGATCTACTAGCGGCCTCCTACGAGCAGTACTTC
TRBV7-8	TRBD2	TRBJ2-1	16	.	CASSLGRGSSYNEQFF	TGTGCCAGCAGCTTAGGGCGCGGGAGCTCCTACAATGAGCAGTTCTTC
TRBV11-3	TRBD2	TRBJ2-3	17	.	CASSQGLAGGPSDTQYF	TGTGCCAGCAGCCAGGGACTAGCGGGAGGGCCATCCGATACGCAGTATTTT
TRBV28	.	TRBJ1-1	14	.	CASPPSARATEAFF	TGTGCCAGCCCTCCCTCGGCCAGGGCCACTGAAGCTTTCTTT
TRBV11-2	.	TRBJ2-3	14	once	CASSLTRGSDTQYF	TGTGCCAGCAGCTTAACGCGCGGCTCAGATACGCAGTATTTT
TRBV4-2	.	TRBJ1-1	12	few	CASSHPTGEAFF	TGTGCCAGCAGCCACCCGACGGGTGAAGCTTTCTTT
TRBV6-5	.	TRBJ1-1	14	.	CASSLQTVNTEAFF	TGTGCCAGCAGTCTTCAGACAGTGAACACTGAAGCTTTCTTT
TRBV5-1	.	TRBJ2-7	15	.	CASSLRGGAQLEQYF	TGCGCCAGCAGCTTGAGGGGGGGCGCGCAGCTCGAGCAGTACTTC
TRBV28	TRBD1	TRBJ1-1	15	.	CASSGSGGMVTEAFF	TGTGCCAGCAGCGGGTCAGGGGGTATGGTGACTGAAGCTTTCTTT
TRBV6-1	.	TRBJ1-4	12	.	CASSEKGEKLFF	TGTGCCAGCAGTGAAAAGGGGGAAAAACTGTTTTTT
TRBV19	TRBD2	TRBJ2-5	15	.	CASSINGLAEETQYF	TGTGCCAGTAGTATAAACGGACTAGCAGAAGAGACCCAGTACTTC
TRBV28	.	TRBJ2-7	13	once	CASERGDTYEQYF	TGTGCCTCTGAGCGCGGGGATACCTACGAGCAGTACTTC
TRBV28	TRBD1	TRBJ2-5	14	few	CASRVTGVGETQYF	TGTGCCAGCAGGGTGACAGGGGTGGGAGAGACCCAGTACTTC
TRBV6-1	.	TRBJ2-3	13	.	CASSVRTPYTQYF	TGTGCCAGCAGTGTTCGGACACCTTATACGCAGTATTTT
TRBV19	TRBD1	TRBJ2-3	15	.	CASSIHRGGSDTQYF	TGTGCCAGTAGTATCCACAGGGGCGGGTCAGATACGCAGTATTTT
TRBV7-2	.	TRBJ1-2	14	.	CASSLGAAEYGYTF	TGTGCCAGCAGCTTAGGCGCGGCAGAATATGGCTACACCTTC
TRBV9	.	TRBJ2-1	14	few	CASSARSSYNEQFF	TGTGCCAGCAGCGCAAGGAGCTCCTACAATGAGCAGTTCTTC
TRBV7-2	.	TRBJ1-1	12	.	CASSPLNTEAFF	TGTGCCAGCAGCCCCTTGAACACTGAAGCTTTCTTT
TRBV27	TRBD1	TRBJ2-6	19	once	CASSSWTGTYSSGANVLTF	TGTGCCAGCAGTTCTTGGACAGGGACGTATAGCTCTGGGGCCAACGTCCTGACTTTC
TRBV29-1	.	TRBJ2-3	14	few	CSVEGLRGTDTQYF	TGCAGCGTTGAAGGTTTGAGGGGCACAGATACGCAGTATTTT
TRBV6-5	TRBD1	TRBJ1-1	14	few	CASRPLTGGTEAFF	TGTGCCAGCAGGCCTCTGACAGGGGGCACTGAAGCTTTCTTT
TRBV7-9	TRBD1	TRBJ1-2	18	few	CASSPSPAGDRGSIGYTF	TGTGCCAGCAGCCCCTCTCCTGCCGGGGACAGGGGATCGATCGGCTACACCTTC
TRBV6-5	TRBD2	TRBJ2-7	15	.	CASRKGLAGAGEQYF	TGTGCCAGCAGGAAAGGACTAGCGGGAGCCGGAGAGCAGTACTTC
TRBV6-6	.	TRBJ2-5	13	.	CASSYHQQETQYF	TGTGCCAGCAGTTACCACCAGCAAGAGACCCAGTACTTC
TRBV7-2	.	TRBJ2-7	13	.	CASSLVGGNEQYF	TGTGCCAGCAGCTTAGTCGGGGGTAACGAGCAGTACTTC
TRBV28	.	TRBJ1-4	15	.	CASSQGAGTREKLFF	TGTGCCAGCAGCCAAGGGGCAGGTACTCGGGAAAAACTGTTTTTT
TRBV30	TRBD1	TRBJ2-7	15	.	CACNTRDGTGNEQYF	TGTGCCTGTAATACACGGGACGGGACAGGGAACGAGCAGTACTTC
TRBV7-6	.	TRBJ1-4	17	few	CASSLAGMDSAAEKLFF	TGTGCCAGCAGCTTAGCCGGTATGGACAGCGCGGCGGAAAAACTGTTTTTT
TRBV30	TRBD1	TRBJ1-5	14	.	CAWSTGQGNQPQHF	TGTGCCTGGAGCACGGGACAGGGCAATCAGCCCCAGCATTTT
TRBV30	TRBD1	TRBJ2-7	15	.	CAWSARTGGSYEQYF	TGTGCCTGGAGTGCACGGACAGGGGGCTCCTACGAGCAGTACTTC
TRBV7-9	.	TRBJ1-4	16	few	CASSPTWGERNEKLFF	TGTGCCAGCAGCCCGACCTGGGGGGAGAGGAATGAAAAACTGTTTTTT
TRBV4-2	TRBD2	TRBJ2-3	17	.	CASSQPTSGGPEDTQYF	TGTGCCAGCAGCCAACCCACTAGCGGGGGGCCCGAGGATACGCAGTATTTT
TRBV27	.	TRBJ1-5	13	many	CASTLGLGQPQHF	TGTGCCAGCACCCTGGGGCTAGGTCAGCCCCAGCATTTT
TRBV6-4	TRBD1	TRBJ1-1	14	.	CASRPRQGNTEAFF	TGTGCCAGCAGGCCCAGACAGGGGAACACTGAAGCTTTCTTT
TRBV9	TRBD1	TRBJ1-6	15	.	CASSVEGAGNSPLHF	TGTGCCAGCAGCGTCGAGGGGGCCGGGAATTCACCCCTCCACTTT
TRBV6-5	.	TRBJ1-1	13	few	CASSLRGGTEAFF	TGTGCCAGCAGCCTCCGGGGAGGGACTGAAGCTTTCTTT
TRBV5-6	.	TRBJ2-7	17	.	CASSLSTWGRVSHEQYF	TGTGCCAGCAGCTTGTCAACATGGGGGCGCGTTAGCCACGAGCAGTACTTC
TRBV7-9	.	TRBJ2-5	15	.	CASSLVSSVQETQYF	TGTGCCAGCAGCTTAGTCTCTAGCGTACAAGAGACCCAGTACTTC
TRBV30	TRBD2	TRBJ2-2	15	.	CAWTTSGEVSGELFF	TGTGCCTGGACCACTAGCGGGGAAGTATCCGGGGAGCTGTTTTTT